These T cell receptor beta chains were read from a single sample in a study of blood T cell repertoires in COVID-19. Profiling relied on immunoSEQ multiplex PCR, and the TCRdb table lists in-frame clones only, not all of them. The table shows 110,000 to 150,000 clones, with about 76% occurring only once. The sample was peripheral blood. The receptors were gathered from a human donor in a cohort sampled during active COVID-19. CDR3s include the opening cysteine and the closing phenylalanine or tryptophan. The order of the fields is J gene, D gene, clone size, V gene, CDR3 protein, CDR3 DNA. The D gene is left open where the match is weak. Expanded clones are given a class, and other clones once, few, many or no size at all.

j_gene: TRBJ2-4
d_gene: .
abundance: .
v_gene: TRBV19
CDR3aa: CASSITGLAKETKNIQYF
CDR3nt: TGTGCCAGTAGTATTACAGGGTTAGCGAAAGAAACCAAAAACATTCAGTACTTC

j_gene: TRBJ2-1
d_gene: .
abundance: .
v_gene: TRBV7-8
CDR3aa: CASSRDYGSYNEQFF
CDR3nt: TGTGCCAGCAGCCGAGACTATGGCTCCTACAATGAGCAGTTCTTC

j_gene: TRBJ1-5
d_gene: .
abundance: .
v_gene: TRBV7-2
CDR3aa: CASSQGGGGQPQHF
CDR3nt: TGTGCCAGCAGCCAAGGGGGGGGTGGTCAGCCCCAGCATTTT

j_gene: TRBJ2-5
d_gene: TRBD1
abundance: .
v_gene: TRBV19
CDR3aa: CASSTLFDPGQGTQETQYF
CDR3nt: TGTGCCAGTAGTACCCTATTCGACCCGGGACAGGGGACCCAAGAGACCCAGTACTTC

j_gene: TRBJ2-5
d_gene: TRBD2
abundance: .
v_gene: TRBV9
CDR3aa: CASSFSGSWETQYF
CDR3nt: TGTGCCAGCAGCTTTAGCGGGAGTTGGGAGACCCAGTACTTC

j_gene: TRBJ1-6
d_gene: .
abundance: .
v_gene: TRBV7-9
CDR3aa: CASSLKVEGRGNSPLHF
CDR3nt: TGTGCCAGCAGCTTAAAGGTGGAGGGTCGTGGTAATTCACCCCTCCACTTT

j_gene: TRBJ2-7
d_gene: TRBD2
abundance: .
v_gene: TRBV11-1
CDR3aa: CASSPFVLAGAYEQYF
CDR3nt: TGTGCCAGCAGCCCCTTTGTTCTAGCGGGAGCCTACGAGCAGTACTTC

j_gene: TRBJ2-3
d_gene: TRBD1
abundance: .
v_gene: TRBV6-5
CDR3aa: CASEDRNTDTQYF
CDR3nt: TGTGCCAGCGAGGACAGGAACACAGATACGCAGTATTTT

j_gene: TRBJ2-3
d_gene: .
abundance: once
v_gene: TRBV5-6
CDR3aa: CASSLDSRGEDTQYF
CDR3nt: TGTGCCAGCAGCTTGGACAGCCGGGGTGAAGATACGCAGTATTTT

j_gene: TRBJ2-7
d_gene: TRBD1
abundance: .
v_gene: TRBV4-2
CDR3aa: CASSQGLTGVSYEQYF
CDR3nt: TGTGCCAGCAGCCAAGGATTGACAGGGGTCTCCTACGAGCAGTACTTC

j_gene: TRBJ1-2
d_gene: TRBD1
abundance: .
v_gene: TRBV6-5
CDR3aa: CASSYSSRGNYGYTF
CDR3nt: TGTGCCAGCAGTTACTCGTCCAGGGGGAACTATGGCTACACCTTC

j_gene: TRBJ1-4
d_gene: TRBD1
abundance: .
v_gene: TRBV15
CDR3aa: CATSSGQDNEKLFF
CDR3nt: TGTGCCACCAGCAGCGGACAGGATAATGAAAAACTGTTTTTT

j_gene: TRBJ2-6
d_gene: TRBD2
abundance: once
v_gene: TRBV3-1/TRBV3-2
CDR3aa: CASSQAAGGRSGANVLTF
CDR3nt: TGTGCCAGCAGCCAAGCGGCGGGAGGCCGCTCTGGGGCCAACGTCCTGACTTTC

j_gene: TRBJ2-7
d_gene: TRBD2
abundance: .
v_gene: TRBV4-2
CDR3aa: CASSQGLAGGYEQYF
CDR3nt: TGTGCCAGCAGCCAAGGGCTAGCGGGAGGATACGAGCAGTACTTC

j_gene: TRBJ2-2
d_gene: TRBD2
abundance: once
v_gene: TRBV9
CDR3aa: CASSVSGSHDTGELFF
CDR3nt: TGTGCCAGCAGCGTAAGCGGGAGCCACGACACCGGGGAGCTGTTTTTT

j_gene: TRBJ2-3
d_gene: TRBD1
abundance: .
v_gene: TRBV28
CDR3aa: CASSLSLTGAHTDTQYF
CDR3nt: TGTGCCAGCAGTTTATCCCTGACAGGGGCGCACACAGATACGCAGTATTTT

j_gene: TRBJ1-2
d_gene: TRBD1
abundance: .
v_gene: TRBV5-1
CDR3aa: CASSLDGTDLGYGYTF
CDR3nt: TGCGCCAGCAGCTTGGACGGGACAGACTTGGGGTATGGCTACACCTTC

j_gene: TRBJ2-5
d_gene: .
abundance: .
v_gene: TRBV5-1
CDR3aa: CASSPGSTQETQYF
CDR3nt: TGCGCCAGCAGCCCGGGGTCCACACAAGAGACCCAGTACTTC

j_gene: TRBJ2-1
d_gene: TRBD2
abundance: .
v_gene: TRBV6-6
CDR3aa: CASSPRTSGYNEQFF
CDR3nt: TGTGCCAGCAGTCCAAGGACTAGCGGGTACAATGAGCAGTTCTTC

j_gene: TRBJ2-7
d_gene: TRBD2
abundance: .
v_gene: TRBV9
CDR3aa: CASSVDGGTRAEQYF
CDR3nt: TGTGCCAGCAGCGTAGACGGCGGGACTAGAGCCGAGCAGTACTTC